What follows are 31 T cell receptor beta chains derived from one specimen sequenced in a study of cytomegalovirus exposure and HLA in healthy donors. 60 Vbeta and 13 Jbeta primers were used in PCR. This table comes from immunoSEQ multiplex PCR, and its TCRdb copy is limited to in-frame clones, with some not included. Of approximately 170,000 clones in the sample, around 85% were seen once. Sequencing was done on a sample of PBMCs. All receptors derive from a boy aged 2-15 years in good health and CMV-seronegative.

The CDR3 DNA is TGTGCCAGCAGCACCAAAGGACTAGCGGGAGGCACAGATACGCAGTATTTT. This gives the protein CASSTKGLAGGTDTQYF. This rearrangement joins TRBV9 to TRBJ2-3; 13 bases line up with TRBD2. CDR1 and CDR2 from the germline V gene are SGDLS and YYNGEE. V lost 4 bases, J lost 1 base, and 6 bases stayed unmatched. This CDR3 has 17 amino acids.

This sequence joins TRBV5-4 and TRBJ1-3, with TRBD1 matching 7 bases. Trimming cost V 10 bases and J 1 base; bases outside gene matches: 8. CDR1 and CDR2 (germline): SGHNT, YYREEE (reference sequence). CDR3 size: 14 residues. This chain's CDR3 is CAGKRQGSGNTIYF. DNA for the CDR3: TGTGCCGGAAAACGACAGGGATCTGGAAACACCATATATTTT.

This CDR3 reads CASSPRSSGVNTGELFF. CDR3 bases: TGTGCCAGCTCACCAAGGTCAAGCGGGGTAAACACCGGGGAGCTGTTTTTT. The chain combines TRBV18 with TRBJ2-2; 7 bases fit TRBD2. The junction had 8 bases not matched to a gene; V was cut back by 2 bases and J by 2 bases. This CDR3 is built from 17 residues. Germline V CDR1 and CDR2: KGHSH, LQKENI. The entire variable domain, with the rest obtained from reference TRBV18 and TRBJ2-2, is as follows: NAGVMQNPRHLVRRRGQEARLRCSPMKGHSHVYWYRQLPEEGLKFMVYLQKENIIDESGMPKERFSAEFPKEGPSILRIQQVVRGDSAAYFCASSPRSSGVNTGELFFGEGSRLTVL.

The chain recombines TRBV14 with TRBJ1-4; D gene uncertain. V was shortened by 2 bases and J by 0 bases, with 7 bases between the two germline ends. This CDR3 has 15 amino acids. Germline values: CDR1 SGHDN, CDR2 FVKESK. DNA of the CDR3: TGTGCCAGCAGCCAAAGCACCGCAACTAATGAAAAACTGTTTTTT. This translates into CASSQSTATNEKLFF.

The V and J genes are TRBV27 and TRBJ2-1; tentatively, D is TRBD1 (5 bases). There are 15 residues in the CDR3. The V and J ends lost 0 bases and 7 bases respectively, with 13 bases between them. Germline assignment: CDR1 MNHEY and CDR2 SMNVEV (reference sequence). CDR3 residues: CASSLSGYTGNEQFF. The CDR3 DNA reads as TGTGCCAGCAGTTTATCGGGTTATACAGGTAATGAGCAGTTCTTC.

The gene calls are TRBV6-4 and TRBJ2-3; 15 nucleotides line up with TRBD2. Germline values: CDR1 MRHNA, CDR2 SNTAGT. This CDR3 contains 17 residues. Trimming took 3 bases from V and 2 from J; bases not matched to a gene: 3. The CDR3 loop reads CASSEGTSGGTTDTQYF. The CDR3 DNA follows: TGTGCCAGCAGTGAAGGGACTAGCGGGGGGACCACAGATACGCAGTATTTT.

For this clone: One junction end does not reproduce the germline sequence, and a read error may be involved. The CDR3 is CASNWGRAYNGQFF. CDR3 coding DNA: TGTGCCAGCAATTGGGGCAGGGCCTACAATGGGCAGTTCTTC. The V call is TRBV2, the J call TRBJ2-1; weak D call: TRBD1 (5 bases). This CDR3 is built from 14 residues. The germline V gene has CDR1 SNHLY and CDR2 FYNNEI.

This clone was recorded only once. The chain is built from TRBV4-1 and TRBJ1-4, with 7 positions matching TRBD1. This CDR3 is 22 amino acids long. Germline V gives CDR1 MGHRA, CDR2 YSYEKL. The V and J ends lost 1 base and 4 bases, in that order; junction bases with no gene match: 24. The CDR3 DNA sequence: TGCGCCAGCAGCCAAGTAAGAGTTCAGGGGGACAGTTATGACCCGCGTAATGAAAAACTGTTTTTT. This gives the protein CASSQVRVQGDSYDPRNEKLFF.

This clone has a single count. The chain couples TRBV27 to TRBJ2-7; 10 nucleotides agree with TRBD1. CDR3 length equals 15 residues. V trimming: 6 bases; J trimming: 5 bases; junction bases outside the gene matches: 10. The germline V gene has CDR1 MNHEY and CDR2 SMNVEV (reference sequence). The CDR3 loop reads CASRISGTGVHEQYV. The CDR3 DNA follows: TGTGCCAGCAGGATTTCCGGGACAGGGGTCCACGAGCAGTACGTC.

This clone was seen more than once but under ten times. The chain recombines TRBV6-5 with TRBJ1-2, with 7 bases that match TRBD1. The CDR3 has 15 residues. V was clipped by 2 bases and J by 4 bases; unmatched bases: 7. Germline assignment: CDR1 MNHEY and CDR2 SVGAGI. CDR3 coding DNA: TGTGCCAGCAGTTACCGAGGGGGCTTGGGCTATGGCTACACCTTC. The encoded protein is CASSYRGGLGYGYTF.

This chain uses TRBV4-1 with TRBJ2-5; 8 bases are a match to TRBD2. V shed 1 base, J shed 4 bases, and the junction held 11 bases outside the gene matches. The CDR3 sequence is 17 residues long. The germline CDR1 and CDR2 sequences are MGHRA and YSYEKL. CDR3 DNA sequence: TGCGCCAGCAGCCAAGTCGGGAAGTCTCGGGAGGGAGAGACCCAGTACTTC. It translates to CASSQVGKSREGETQYF.

The V and J genes are TRBV5-5 and TRBJ1-2; TRBD1 aligns across 7 bases. Germline assignment: CDR1 SGHKS and CDR2 YYEKEE (reference sequence). The CDR3 extends over 15 amino acids. V shed 3 bases and J 4 bases; nucleotides not matched to a gene: 9. The CDR3 is CASSSTQGQGYGYTF. CDR3 nucleotides: TGTGCCAGCAGCTCTACACAGGGGCAGGGCTATGGCTACACCTTC. Based on the CDR3 plus reference TRBV5-5 and TRBJ1-2, the full variable domain is DAGVTQSPTHLIKTRGQQVTLRCSPISGHKSVSWYQQVLGQGPQFIFQYYEKEERGRGNFPDRFSARQFPNYSSELNVNALLLGDSALYLCASSSTQGQGYGYTFGSGTRLTVV.

The chain recombines TRBV6-6 with TRBJ2-7; 7 bases are a match to TRBD1. The CDR3 length is 16 residues. The V gene's germline CDR1 is MNHNY and CDR2 SVGAGI (reference sequence). The junction had 10 bases not matched to a gene; V was cut back by 0 bases and J by 5 bases. The CDR3 DNA reads as TGTGCCAGCAGTTACTCGAAACAGGGGTTATTCGACGAGCAGTACTTC. As protein: CASSYSKQGLFDEQYF.

The chain links TRBV28 to TRBJ1-1; a weak D match, TRBD1 (5 bases). Germline V gene data show CDR1 as MDHEN and CDR2 as SYDVKM. V was clipped by 6 bases and J by 5 bases, with 13 bases between them. The CDR3 runs 13 residues. CDR3 sequence: CASSLGGVTEAFF. As DNA, the CDR3 is TGTGCCAGCAGCCTGGGGGGGGTAACTGAAGCTTTCTTT.

The V gene is TRBV28, the J gene TRBJ2-3; possibly TRBD2 for D (5 bases). V was shortened by 5 bases and J by 6 bases, with 12 bases between the two germline ends. The CDR3 is made up of 13 amino acids. Germline V gene data show CDR1 as MDHEN and CDR2 as SYDVKM. CDR3 sequence reads: CASSLPTGDTQYF. DNA for the CDR3: TGTGCCAGCAGTCTCCCGACGGGGGATACGCAGTATTTT.

This sequence joins TRBV14 and TRBJ1-4, with D possibly being TRBD1 (5 bases). The CDR3 is made up of 15 amino acids. Germline V gene sequence: CDR1 SGHDN, CDR2 FVKESK. V lost 4 bases and J 1 base, leaving 10 bases between the germline ends. The CDR3 here is CASSPQGGTNEKLFF. CDR3 DNA: TGTGCCAGCAGCCCGCAGGGAGGAACTAATGAAAAACTGTTTTTT. The entire variable domain, with the rest obtained from reference TRBV14 and TRBJ1-4, is as follows: EAGVTQFPSHSVIEKGQTVTLRCDPISGHDNLYWYRRVMGKEIKFLLHFVKESKQDESGMPNNRFLAERTGGTYSTLKVQPAELEDSGVYFCASSPQGGTNEKLFFGSGTQLSVL.

The chain links TRBV5-6 to TRBJ2-7, with D maybe TRBD1 (6 bases). In germline, CDR1 is SGHDT, CDR2 YYEEEE. Deletions cut 4 bases from V and 5 bases from J, with 13 bases between. This CDR3 is 13 amino acids long. This chain's CDR3 is CASSPGTLNEQYV. DNA of the CDR3: TGTGCCAGCAGCCCCGGGACATTGAACGAGCAGTACGTC.

This rearrangement joins TRBV5-4 to TRBJ2-1; 8 positions agree with TRBD1. CDR3 length equals 16 residues. After removal of 4 bases from V and 3 bases from J, the junction contained 9 bases not matched to a gene. Germline V CDR1 and CDR2: SGHNT, YYREEE (reference sequence). The CDR3 here is CASSRTGSSYYNEQFF. CDR3 nucleotide sequence: TGTGCCAGCAGCCGGACAGGGTCATCATACTACAATGAGCAGTTCTTC.

The rearrangement joins TRBV28 to TRBJ2-5; D not resolved. The CDR3 has 17 residues. Germline V gene data show CDR1 as MDHEN and CDR2 as SYDVKM. V was cut by 5 bases and J by 2 bases, with 21 bases left in between. This CDR3 is CASSTPILREVQETQYF. CDR3 nucleotide sequence: TGTGCCAGCAGTACCCCAATACTACGAGAGGTACAAGAGACCCAGTACTTC.

The V call is TRBV30, the J call TRBJ1-1; 10 positions agree with TRBD1. After removal of 4 bases from V and 6 bases from J, the junction contained 5 bases not matched to a gene. The CDR3 spans 13 residues. Germline CDR1 reads GTSNPN; CDR2 reads SVGIG (reference sequence). CDR3 nucleotides: TGTGCCTGGATGAGACAGGGGGCTGCTGAAGCTTTCTTT. Protein product: CAWMRQGAAEAFF.

CDR3 sequence: CASSTSGGRSTEAFF. Written as DNA, the CDR3 is TGCGCCAGCAGCACTTCCGGGGGACGGTCTACTGAAGCTTTCTTT. The gene calls are TRBV5-1 and TRBJ1-1; possible D gene TRBD1, 5 bases. The CDR3 has 15 residues. Trimming left V 4 bases short and J 5 bases short, with 18 bases between. Germline V lookup: CDR1 SGHRS, CDR2 YFSETQ.

This chain uses TRBV10-3 with TRBJ1-1, with a tentative D call TRBD1 (5 bases). The CDR3 contains 13 residues. The ends were cut back, 10 bases at V and 6 bases at J, with 18 bases in the middle. Per the germline V gene, CDR1 is ENHRY and CDR2 is SYGVKD. The CDR3 coding sequence is TGTGCCACCGGACAAGCCAACAAGGCTGAAGCTTTCTTT. This encodes CATGQANKAEAFF.

This clone showed up just a few times. The chain recombines TRBV7-3 with TRBJ2-2; D not resolved. The CDR3 is made up of 13 amino acids. Germline lookup yields CDR1 SGHTA and CDR2 FQGTGA. V lost 3 bases to trimming and J lost 4 bases, with 6 bases between them. The CDR3: CASSFAATGELFF. The DNA for the CDR3 is TGTGCCAGCAGCTTCGCGGCCACCGGGGAGCTGTTTTTT.

The rearrangement uses TRBV2 and TRBJ2-7; 12 positions agree with TRBD1. The CDR3 covers 16 residues. The germline V gene encodes CDR1 SNHLY and CDR2 FYNNEI. The trim removed 4 bases at V and 4 bases at J, leaving 8 bases unmatched. The CDR3 sequence: CASSAGTGGEVYEQYV. CDR3 nucleotide sequence: TGTGCCAGCAGTGCCGGGACAGGGGGCGAAGTATACGAGCAGTACGTC.

This sequence joins TRBV28 and TRBJ2-1, with a possible D match to TRBD2 (6 bases). Between the trimmed V and J ends, which lost 5 bases and 0 bases, there was a span of 17 bases. This CDR3 contains 17 residues. CDR1 is MDHEN and CDR2 is SYDVKM in the germline V gene. The CDR3 loop is CASSPWEVNGSYNEQFF. The CDR3 region has the DNA TGTGCCAGCAGTCCGTGGGAGGTCAACGGCTCCTACAATGAGCAGTTCTTC.

The chain employs TRBV28 and TRBJ2-5; a possible D gene is TRBD2 (7 bases). The CDR3 has 14 residues. Trimming took 7 bases from V and 4 from J, leaving 16 bases between them. The germline V gene encodes CDR1 MDHEN and CDR2 SYDVKM. The DNA of the CDR3 is TGTGCCAGCACCCCGGGGGGCTCGAGAGAGACCCAGTACTTC. It is translated as CASTPGGSRETQYF.

The chain uses TRBV11-1 and TRBJ1-1; 9 nucleotides match TRBD1. V dropped 3 bases and J dropped 7; count of bases not matched to a gene: 6. From germline, CDR1 is SGHAT and CDR2 FQDESV (reference sequence). The CDR3 covers 14 residues. The CDR3, as DNA: TGTGCCAGCAGCTTGGACAGGGGTCTCCTTGAAGCTTTCTTT. As protein: CASSLDRGLLEAFF.

The chain couples TRBV5-1 to TRBJ1-1; the D gene is possibly TRBD1 (5 bases). This CDR3 contains 16 residues. V lost 0 bases, J lost 4 bases, and 16 bases lay in between. Germline V gene lookup returns CDR1 SGHRS and CDR2 YFSETQ. CDR3 sequence reads: CASSLASQGFGTEAFF. CDR3 bases: TGCGCCAGCAGCTTGGCCAGCCAGGGTTTCGGCACTGAAGCTTTCTTT.

This clone was detected only a few times. The chain links TRBV6-1 to TRBJ1-1; 8 nucleotides match TRBD1. V shed 5 bases, J shed 5 bases, and the junction held 7 bases outside the gene matches. Germline lookup yields CDR1 MNHNS and CDR2 SASEGT. This CDR3 comprises 14 residues. DNA of the CDR3: TGTGCCAGCAGTCAGAGGACAGGGAGAACTGAAGCTTTCTTT. As protein: CASSQRTGRTEAFF.

This CDR3 reads CASIGQTRSNQPQHF. CDR3 DNA: TGTGCCAGCATAGGTCAGACCAGGAGCAATCAGCCCCAGCATTTT. V gene TRBV28 combines with J gene TRBJ1-5; D gene ambiguous. This CDR3 region has 15 residues. The germline gives CDR1 MDHEN, CDR2 SYDVKM. V was clipped by 7 bases and J by 1 base, with 14 bases between them.

The J gene is TRBJ1-4, the V gene TRBV9; D is unresolved. The CDR3 length is 15 residues. The V end lost 0 bases, the J end lost 0 bases, and 6 bases lay between the germline ends. Germline CDR1 is SGDLS and CDR2 is YYNGEE. CDR3 sequence: CASSVEATTNEKLFF. CDR3 DNA sequence: TGTGCCAGCAGCGTAGAAGCTACAACTAATGAAAAACTGTTTTTT.